This T cell receptor (beta chain) was obtained from a study of blood T cell repertoires in COVID-19. The overall study: Samples taken during acute and convalescent COVID-19 were collected in the United States, Italy and Spain.

This CDR3 spans 14 amino acids. V lost 4 bases, J lost 4 bases, and 6 bases stayed unmatched. Germline V gene lookup returns CDR1 MNHEY and CDR2 SMNVEV (reference sequence). Per the original methods: Quantification of nucleated cells was approximated via reference gene primer amplification. Assay used: immunoSEQ multiplex PCR; TCRdb lists only in-frame clones, some missing. V and J calls and clone size come straight from that table; D and trimming were deduced from the DNA. Among approximately 210,000 clones listed, around 88% were seen once. Clinical history as reported by participants underpinned cohort assignment.

The sequencing sample was made of PBMCs or T cells enriched from blood (not recorded which). The chain uses TRBV27 and TRBJ1-2, with TRBD1 identical over 7 bases. The TCR comes from a woman between 45 and 60 years old with acute COVID-19. CDR3 loop: CASSSADRTYGYTF. CDR3 DNA: TGTGCCAGCAGTTCCGCGGACAGGACCTATGGCTACACCTTC.